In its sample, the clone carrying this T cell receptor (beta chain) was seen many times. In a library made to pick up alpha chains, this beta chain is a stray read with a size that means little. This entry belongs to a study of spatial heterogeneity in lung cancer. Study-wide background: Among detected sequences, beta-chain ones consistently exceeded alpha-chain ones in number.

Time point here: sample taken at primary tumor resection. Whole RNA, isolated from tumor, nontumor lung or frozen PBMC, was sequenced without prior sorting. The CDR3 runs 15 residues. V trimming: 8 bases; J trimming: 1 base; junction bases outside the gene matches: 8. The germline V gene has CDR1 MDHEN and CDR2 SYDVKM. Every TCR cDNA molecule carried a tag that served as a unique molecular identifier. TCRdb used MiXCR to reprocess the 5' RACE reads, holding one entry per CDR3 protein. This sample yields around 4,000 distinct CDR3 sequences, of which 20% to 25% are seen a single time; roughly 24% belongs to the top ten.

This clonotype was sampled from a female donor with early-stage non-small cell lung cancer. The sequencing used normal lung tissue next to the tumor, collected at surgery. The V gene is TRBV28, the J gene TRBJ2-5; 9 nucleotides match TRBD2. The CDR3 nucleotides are TGTGCCAGCCGTCGCGGGGGGGGACGCCAAGAGACCCAGTACTTC. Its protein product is CASRRGGGRQETQYF.